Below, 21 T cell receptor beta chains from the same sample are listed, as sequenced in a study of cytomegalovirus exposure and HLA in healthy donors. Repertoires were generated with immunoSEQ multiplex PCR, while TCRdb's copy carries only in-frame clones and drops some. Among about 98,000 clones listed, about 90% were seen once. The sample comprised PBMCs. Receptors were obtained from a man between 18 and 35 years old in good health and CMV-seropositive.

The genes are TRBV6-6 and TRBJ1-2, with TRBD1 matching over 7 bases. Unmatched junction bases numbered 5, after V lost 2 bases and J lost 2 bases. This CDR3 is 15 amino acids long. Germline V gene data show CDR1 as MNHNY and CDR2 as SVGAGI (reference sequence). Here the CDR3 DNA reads TGTGCCAGCAGTTACCCGGGACAGCAAAACTATGGCTACACCTTC. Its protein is CASSYPGQQNYGYTF.

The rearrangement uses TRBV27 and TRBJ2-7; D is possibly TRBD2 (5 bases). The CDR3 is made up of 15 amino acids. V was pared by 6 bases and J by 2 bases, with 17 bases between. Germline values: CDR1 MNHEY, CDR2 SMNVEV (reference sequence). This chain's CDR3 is CASSYHPDGAYEQYF. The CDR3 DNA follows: TGTGCCAGCAGCTACCACCCGGACGGGGCCTACGAGCAGTACTTC.

CDR3 residues: CASSVAGTAQETQYF. In DNA, the CDR3 is TGTGCCAGCAGCGTAGCAGGGACAGCCCAAGAGACCCAGTACTTC. V gene TRBV9 combines with J gene TRBJ2-5; 7 nucleotides align to TRBD1. V shed 0 bases, J shed 1 base, and the junction held 3 bases outside the gene matches. CDR3 length equals 15 residues. In germline, CDR1 is SGDLS, CDR2 YYNGEE.

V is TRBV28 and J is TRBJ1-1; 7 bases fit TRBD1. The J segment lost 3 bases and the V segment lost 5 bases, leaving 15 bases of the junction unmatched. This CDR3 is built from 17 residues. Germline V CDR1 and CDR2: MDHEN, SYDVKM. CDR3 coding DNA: TGTGCCAGCAGTGCTCACGACAGGGTTGAAGGGTACACTGAAGCTTTCTTT. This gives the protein CASSAHDRVEGYTEAFF.

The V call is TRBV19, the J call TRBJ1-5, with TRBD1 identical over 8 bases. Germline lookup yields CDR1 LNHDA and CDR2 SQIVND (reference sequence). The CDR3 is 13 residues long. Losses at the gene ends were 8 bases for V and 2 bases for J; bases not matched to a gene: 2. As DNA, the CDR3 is TGTGCCAGTGGACAGGGTGGCAATCAGCCCCAGCATTTT. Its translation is CASGQGGNQPQHF.

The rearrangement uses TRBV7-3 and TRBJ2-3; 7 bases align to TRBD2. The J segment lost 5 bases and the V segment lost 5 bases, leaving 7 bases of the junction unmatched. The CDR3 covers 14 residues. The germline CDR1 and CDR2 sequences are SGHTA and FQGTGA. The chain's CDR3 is CASSRREYGDTQYF. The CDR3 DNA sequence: TGTGCCAGCAGCCGGCGGGAGTACGGAGATACGCAGTATTTT. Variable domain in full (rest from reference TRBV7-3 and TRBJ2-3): GAGVSQTPSNKVTEKGKYVELRCDPISGHTALYWYRQSLGQGPEFLIYFQGTGAADDSGLPNDRFFAVRPEGSVSTLKIQRTERGDSAVYLCASSRREYGDTQYFGPGTRLTVL.

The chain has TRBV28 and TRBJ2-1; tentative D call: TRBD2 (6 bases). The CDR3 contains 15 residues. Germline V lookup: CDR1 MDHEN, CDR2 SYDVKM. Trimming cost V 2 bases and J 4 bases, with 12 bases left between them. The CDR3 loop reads CASSLINGRYNEQFF. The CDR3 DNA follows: TGTGCCAGCAGTTTAATCAACGGGAGATACAATGAGCAGTTCTTC.

The CDR3 nucleotides read TGTGCCAGCTACCCATTGGGGGCCTCTTCTAATCAGCCCCAGCATTTT. This translates into CASYPLGASSNQPQHF. The rearrangement uses TRBV28 and TRBJ1-5, with D maybe TRBD1 (6 bases). Trimming cost V 8 bases and J 4 bases, with 21 bases left between them. Looked up from germline, CDR1 is MDHEN and CDR2 is SYDVKM. This CDR3 has 16 residues.

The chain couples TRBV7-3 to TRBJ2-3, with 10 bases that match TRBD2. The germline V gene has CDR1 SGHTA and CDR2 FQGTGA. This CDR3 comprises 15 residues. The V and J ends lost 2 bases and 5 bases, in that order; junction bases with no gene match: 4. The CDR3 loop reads CASSLLAGEVDTQYF. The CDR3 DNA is TGTGCCAGCAGCTTACTAGCGGGGGAGGTAGATACGCAGTATTTT.

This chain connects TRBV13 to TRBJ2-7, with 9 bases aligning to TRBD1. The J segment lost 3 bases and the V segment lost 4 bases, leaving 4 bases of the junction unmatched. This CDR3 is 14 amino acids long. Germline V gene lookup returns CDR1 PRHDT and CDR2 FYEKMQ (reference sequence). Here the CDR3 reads CASSSGQGGYEQYF. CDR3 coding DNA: TGTGCCAGCAGCTCGGGACAGGGTGGCTACGAGCAGTACTTC. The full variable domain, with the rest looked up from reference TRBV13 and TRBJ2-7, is AAGVIQSPRHLIKEKRETATLKCYPIPRHDTVYWYQQGPGQDPQFLISFYEKMQSDKGSIPDRFSAQQFSDYHSELNMSSLELGDSALYFCASSSGQGGYEQYFGPGTRLTVT.

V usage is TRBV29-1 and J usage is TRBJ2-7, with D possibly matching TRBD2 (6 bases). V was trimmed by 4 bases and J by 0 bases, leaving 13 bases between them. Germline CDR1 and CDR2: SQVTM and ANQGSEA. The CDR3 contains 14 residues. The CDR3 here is CSVATGTGSYEQYF. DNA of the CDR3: TGCAGCGTTGCAACCGGGACTGGCTCCTACGAGCAGTACTTC.

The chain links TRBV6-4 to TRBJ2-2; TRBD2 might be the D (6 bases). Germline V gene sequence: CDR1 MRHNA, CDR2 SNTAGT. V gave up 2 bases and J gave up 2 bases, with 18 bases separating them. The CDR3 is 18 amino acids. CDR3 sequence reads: CASSDLPQDYSNTGELFF. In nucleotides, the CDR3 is TGTGCCAGCAGTGACCTCCCCCAGGACTACTCCAACACCGGGGAGCTGTTTTTT.

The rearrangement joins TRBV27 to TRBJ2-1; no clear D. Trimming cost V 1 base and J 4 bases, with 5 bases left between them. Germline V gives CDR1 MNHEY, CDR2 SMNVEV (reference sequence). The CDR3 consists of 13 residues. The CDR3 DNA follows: TGTGCCAGCAGTTTATTTCGTTACAATGAGCAGTTCTTC. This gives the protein CASSLFRYNEQFF.

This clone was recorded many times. The CDR3 protein is CASSTLTVPNYGYTF. The DNA for the CDR3 is TGTGCCAGCAGTACTTTGACAGTTCCTAACTATGGCTACACCTTC. V and J are TRBV28 and TRBJ1-2; TRBD1 is a possible D gene (5 bases). From germline, CDR1 is MDHEN and CDR2 SYDVKM. This CDR3 comprises 15 residues. V was trimmed by 5 bases and J by 0 bases, leaving 13 bases between them.

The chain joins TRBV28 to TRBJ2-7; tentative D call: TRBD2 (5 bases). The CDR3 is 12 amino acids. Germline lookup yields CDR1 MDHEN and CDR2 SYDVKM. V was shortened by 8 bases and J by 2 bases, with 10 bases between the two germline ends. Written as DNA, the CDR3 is TGTGCCAGCGTTGGGGAGACCTACGAGCAGTACTTC. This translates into CASVGETYEQYF.

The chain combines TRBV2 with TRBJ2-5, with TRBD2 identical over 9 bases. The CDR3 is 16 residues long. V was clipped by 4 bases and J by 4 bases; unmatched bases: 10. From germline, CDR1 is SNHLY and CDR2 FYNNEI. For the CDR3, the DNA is TGTGCCAGCAGTGCCCTGCGAGCGGGGGGTTTAGAGACCCAGTACTTC. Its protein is CASSALRAGGLETQYF.

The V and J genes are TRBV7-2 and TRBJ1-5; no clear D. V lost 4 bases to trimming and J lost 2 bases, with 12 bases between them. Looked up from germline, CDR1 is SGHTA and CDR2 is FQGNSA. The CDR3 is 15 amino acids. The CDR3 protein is CASSSGSVGNQPQHF. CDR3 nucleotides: TGTGCCAGCAGCTCGGGGTCAGTAGGCAATCAGCCCCAGCATTTT.

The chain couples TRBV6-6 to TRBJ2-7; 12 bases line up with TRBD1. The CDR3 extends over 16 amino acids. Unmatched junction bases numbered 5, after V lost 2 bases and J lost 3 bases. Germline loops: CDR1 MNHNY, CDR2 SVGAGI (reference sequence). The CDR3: CASSYLGTGGFYEQYF. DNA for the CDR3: TGTGCCAGCAGTTACCTTGGGACAGGGGGCTTCTACGAGCAGTACTTC.

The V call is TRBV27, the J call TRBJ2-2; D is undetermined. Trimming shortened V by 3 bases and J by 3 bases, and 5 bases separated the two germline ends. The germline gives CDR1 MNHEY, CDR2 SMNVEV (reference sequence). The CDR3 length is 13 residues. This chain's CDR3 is CASSFKYTGELFF. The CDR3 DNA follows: TGTGCCAGCAGTTTTAAATACACCGGGGAGCTGTTTTTT.

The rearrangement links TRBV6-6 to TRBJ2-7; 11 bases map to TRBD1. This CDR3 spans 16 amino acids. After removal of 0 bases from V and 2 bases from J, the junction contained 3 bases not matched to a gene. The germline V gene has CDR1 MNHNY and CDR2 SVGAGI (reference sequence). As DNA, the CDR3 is TGTGCCAGCAGTTACTCGGACAGGGGGCCTACCTACGAGCAGTACTTC. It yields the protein CASSYSDRGPTYEQYF.

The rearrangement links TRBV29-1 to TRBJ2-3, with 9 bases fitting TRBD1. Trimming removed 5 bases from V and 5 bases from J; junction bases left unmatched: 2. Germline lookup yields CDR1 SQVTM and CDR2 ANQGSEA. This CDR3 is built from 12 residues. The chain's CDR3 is CSVRTGVDTQYF. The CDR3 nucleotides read TGCAGCGTTCGGACAGGGGTAGATACGCAGTATTTT.